Following are 23 T cell receptor beta chains from one sample sequenced in a study of T cells after yellow fever vaccination. TCRdb re-derived calls from the 5' RACE reads in MiXCR, one entry per CDR3 protein. The data show more than 20,000 distinct CDR3 sequences, 5.5% seen once. The source material was PBMCs, either bulk or a sorted T-cell subset (CD4+, CD8+, memory, or dextramer-sorted; not recorded which), sampled 15 days after the yellow fever booster vaccination. Receptors originate from a man aged 25-40 years who received the YFV17D yellow fever vaccine.

Many counts were recorded for this clonotype. The rearrangement uses TRBV5-1 and TRBJ2-6; no firm D call. V was pared by 4 bases and J by 4 bases, with 9 bases between. This CDR3 is 14 amino acids long. Germline V gene lookup returns CDR1 SGHRS and CDR2 YFSETQ. CDR3 sequence: CASSTDTGANVLTF. CDR3 in DNA: TGCGCCAGCAGCACCGACACCGGGGCCAACGTCCTGACTTTC.

This clonotype has ten or more counts. The chain recombines TRBV4-3 with TRBJ2-7, with TRBD2 identical over 9 bases. Germline V gene sequence: CDR1 LGHNA, CDR2 YSLEER. Trimming took 2 bases from V and 5 from J; bases not matched to a gene: 10. The CDR3 length is 16 residues. CDR3 protein: CASSQHYSGSSHEQYF. The CDR3 nucleotides are TGCGCCAGCAGCCAACACTATAGCGGGAGTTCCCACGAGCAGTACTTC.

This clonotype has a count of ten or more. The genes are TRBV6-2 or TRBV6-3 and TRBJ1-5; no definite D call. The CDR3 length is 16 residues. V lost 2 bases to trimming and J lost 0 bases, with 11 bases between them. Germline-derived CDR1 and CDR2 are MNHEY and SVGEGT. In DNA, the CDR3 is TGTGCCAGCAGTTACGCTCTGGTTGGTAGCAATCAGCCCCAGCATTTT. Amino acids: CASSYALVGSNQPQHF.

The table lists this clonotype with many counts. The chain joins TRBV27 to TRBJ2-7; D uncertain. The CDR3 runs 14 residues. Germline V gene lookup returns CDR1 MNHEY and CDR2 SMNVEV (reference sequence). Between the trimmed V and J ends, which lost 2 bases and 0 bases, there was a span of 8 bases. The CDR3 protein is CASSLNRDSYEQYF. The CDR3 region has the DNA TGTGCCAGCAGTTTAAACAGAGACTCCTACGAGCAGTACTTC.

This clonotype was seen at least ten times. V usage is TRBV27 and J usage is TRBJ1-1; no reliable D call. This CDR3 is 14 amino acids long. The V end lost 4 bases, the J end lost 0 bases, and 9 bases lay between the germline ends. Germline CDR1 MNHEY, CDR2 SMNVEV (reference sequence). CDR3 in amino acids: CASSYNGLNTEAFF. The CDR3 DNA sequence: TGTGCCAGCAGTTACAATGGGCTGAACACTGAAGCTTTCTTT.

Ten or more counts support this clonotype. V is TRBV20-1 and J is TRBJ1-1; 10 bases align to TRBD1. V shed 5 bases, J shed 5 bases, and the junction held 5 bases outside the gene matches. CDR3 length equals 13 residues. Germline CDR1 DFQATT, CDR2 SNEGSKA (reference sequence). CDR3 bases: TGCAGTGCTGGGGACAGGGGAAGGACTGAAGCTTTCTTT. Translated, it gives CSAGDRGRTEAFF.

This clonotype showed up many times. V gene TRBV19 combines with J gene TRBJ1-1; D gene uncertain. CDR1 and CDR2 (germline): LNHDA, SQIVND (reference sequence). V was trimmed by 7 bases and J by 0 bases, leaving 12 bases between them. The CDR3 is made up of 14 amino acids. DNA of the CDR3: TGTGCCAGTATCCACGGTGGAGTGAACACTGAAGCTTTCTTT. Its translation is CASIHGGVNTEAFF.

This clonotype has a count of ten or more. This chain links TRBV6-5 with TRBJ2-3, with 7 bases matching TRBD2. V gave up 2 bases and J gave up 4 bases; unmatched junction bases: 6. Looked up from germline, CDR1 is MNHEY and CDR2 is SVGAGI. This CDR3 has 15 residues. CDR3 coding DNA: TGTGCCAGCAGTTACCCCCAGCGGGAAGCAGATACGCAGTATTTT. Protein: CASSYPQREADTQYF.

A few counts support this clonotype. The genes are TRBV7-2 and TRBJ2-7; 12 bases fit TRBD2. CDR1 is SGHTA and CDR2 is FQGNSA in the germline V gene. The CDR3 has 15 residues. Trimming cost V 1 base and J 4 bases; bases outside gene matches: 2. The CDR3 region is CASSLGTSGKYEQYF. The CDR3 coding sequence is TGTGCCAGCAGCTTAGGGACTAGCGGGAAATACGAGCAGTACTTC.

This clonotype was seen ten or more times. The genes are TRBV19 and TRBJ1-2; tentative D call: TRBD1 (6 bases). Trimming shortened V by 2 bases and J by 7 bases, and 14 bases separated the two germline ends. Germline CDR1 is LNHDA and CDR2 is SQIVND (reference sequence). The CDR3 has 14 amino acids. DNA of the CDR3: TGTGCCAGTAGTATACTCCAGGGGAATGGTGGCTACACCTTC. It translates to CASSILQGNGGYTF. Full variable domain (remainder filled in from reference TRBV19 and TRBJ1-2): DGGITQSPKYLFRKEGQNVTLSCEQNLNHDAMYWYRQDPGQGLRLIYYSQIVNDFQKGDIAEGYSVSREKKESFPLTVTSAQKNPTAFYLCASSILQGNGGYTFGSGTRLTVV.

This clonotype was seen ten or more times. The CDR3 region has the DNA TGCAGTGCTATAGCCCCGGGACTAGGGCTCGAGACCCAGTACTTC. Protein: CSAIAPGLGLETQYF. The chain couples TRBV20-1 to TRBJ2-5, with TRBD2 matching over 8 bases. Looked up from germline, CDR1 is DFQATT and CDR2 is SNEGSKA (reference sequence). V shed 4 bases and J 5 bases; nucleotides not matched to a gene: 12. The CDR3 extends over 15 amino acids.

This clonotype was detected many times. DNA of the CDR3: TGCAGCGTTATCATCGGGAGGGTCACAGATACGCAGTATTTT. Protein sequence: CSVIIGRVTDTQYF. The V call is TRBV29-1, the J call TRBJ2-3; 8 positions agree with TRBD2. V lost 5 bases and J lost 2; bases outside the gene matches: 6. Germline V CDR1 and CDR2: SQVTM, ANQGSEA. The CDR3 runs to 14 residues.

This clonotype was seen ten or more times. The rearrangement uses TRBV20-1 and TRBJ2-7; the match to TRBD2 covers 9 bases. Germline CDR1 DFQATT, CDR2 SNEGSKA (reference sequence). Trimming at V came to 1 base and at J to 4 bases, leaving 5 bases not matched to a gene. The CDR3 has 14 residues. CDR3 residues: CSARVPAGGYEQYF. Here the CDR3 DNA reads TGCAGTGCTAGAGTCCCAGCGGGAGGATACGAGCAGTACTTC.

The chain employs TRBV7-8 and TRBJ2-3, with TRBD1 as a possible D gene (5 bases). Germline V gene data show CDR1 as SGHVS and CDR2 as FQNEAQ. The CDR3 contains 15 residues. Trimming took 5 bases from V and 7 from J, leaving 19 bases between them. CDR3 DNA sequence: TGTGCCAGCAGCCATACAATCCTCAGGACATATACGCAGTATTTT. Amino acid sequence: CASSHTILRTYTQYF.

This clonotype was seen ten or more times. This rearrangement joins TRBV20-1 to TRBJ1-1; D is unclear. This CDR3 has 14 residues. CDR1 is DFQATT and CDR2 is SNEGSKA in the germline V gene (reference sequence). Trimming removed 2 bases from V and 5 bases from J, with 15 bases in between. Written as DNA, the CDR3 is TGCAGTGCTAGACCCGCTTTGGCCGGGACTGAAGCTTTCTTT. Its protein product is CSARPALAGTEAFF.

This clonotype was seen repeatedly, ten times or more. The chain carries TRBV20-1 and TRBJ2-3; unclear D gene. V was shortened by 7 bases and J by 1 base, with 6 bases between the two germline ends. The CDR3 has 11 amino acids. The germline gives CDR1 DFQATT, CDR2 SNEGSKA (reference sequence). CDR3 in amino acids: CSVKRTDTQYF. The CDR3 DNA sequence: TGCAGTGTAAAGCGCACAGATACGCAGTATTTT.

This clonotype came up many times. The chain recombines TRBV4-3 with TRBJ1-3, with D tentatively TRBD1 (6 bases). Trimming took 4 bases from V and 3 from J, leaving 13 bases between them. Germline loops: CDR1 LGHNA, CDR2 YSLEER. This CDR3 contains 15 residues. In DNA form, the CDR3 reads TGCGCCAGCAGCCCCCGGGAGGGGGTTGGAAACACCATATATTTT. Encoded protein: CASSPREGVGNTIYF.

This clonotype occurred many times. The V gene is TRBV6-5, the J gene TRBJ2-1; D is undetermined. Per germline, CDR1 MNHEY and CDR2 SVGAGI. The CDR3 spans 16 residues. Trimming shortened V by 5 bases and J by 0 bases, and 14 bases separated the two germline ends. This CDR3 reads CASSPLWASSYNEQFF. The CDR3 DNA reads TGTGCCAGCAGTCCCCTCTGGGCGAGCTCCTACAATGAGCAGTTCTTC.

This clonotype came up many times. V is TRBV7-2 and J is TRBJ2-7; tentative D call: TRBD2 (5 bases). Germline values: CDR1 SGHTA, CDR2 FQGNSA. The V gene lost 3 bases and the J gene lost 3 bases, with 12 bases spanning the gap. The CDR3 totals 14 residues. CDR3 sequence reads: CASSLGGLRYEQYF. CDR3 DNA sequence: TGTGCCAGCAGCTTGGGCGGGTTGCGCTACGAGCAGTACTTC.

This clonotype was counted ten times or more. V gene TRBV5-4 combines with J gene TRBJ2-1; 14 bases agree with TRBD2. The CDR3 consists of 16 residues. Germline V CDR1 and CDR2: SGHNT, YYREEE (reference sequence). The junction had 11 bases not matched to a gene; V was cut back by 2 bases and J by 13 bases. The chain's CDR3 is CASSFDSGTSGSRQFF. The CDR3 nucleotides read TGTGCCAGCAGCTTCGACTCCGGGACTAGCGGGAGTCGCCAGTTCTTC.

This clonotype has a count of ten or more. The chain joins TRBV6-1 to TRBJ2-2; D not certain. The germline CDR1 and CDR2 sequences are MNHNS and SASEGT. Trimming took 6 bases from V and 1 from J, leaving 9 bases between them. The CDR3 is made up of 14 amino acids. The CDR3 here is CASSLTKNTGELFF. In DNA, the CDR3 is TGTGCCAGCAGCCTTACAAAGAACACCGGGGAGCTGTTTTTT.

This clonotype was counted many times. The rearrangement uses TRBV11-1 and TRBJ1-1; 8 nucleotides line up with TRBD1. This CDR3 is built from 14 residues. With V trimmed by 5 bases and J by 4 bases, 6 bases remained unmatched. The V gene's germline CDR1 is SGHAT and CDR2 FQDESV (reference sequence). CDR3 DNA: TGTGCCAGCAGCCGGGGACAGGCGGGCACTGAAGCTTTCTTT. Translating it yields CASSRGQAGTEAFF.

This clonotype was seen many times. The CDR3 reads CASTTGLGRQETQYF. The CDR3 DNA follows: TGTGCCAGCACCACTGGTCTAGGGCGTCAAGAGACCCAGTACTTC. V is TRBV28 and J is TRBJ2-5; no reliable D call. Per the germline V gene, CDR1 is MDHEN and CDR2 is SYDVKM. The ends were cut back, 7 bases at V and 2 bases at J, with 17 bases in the middle. The CDR3 covers 15 residues.